This paragraph reports one TCR beta chain. Its antigen specificity is not known. Per-base quality was not reported, and no clone a single base away is much larger than it. The CDR3 regions of human TCRbeta chains were subjected to immunosequencing. The original pipeline was this. Repertoire TCRs were checked for matches against a reference library of SARS-CoV-2-specific TCRs that had been generated using the MIRA antigen-specificity platform. Breadth was defined as the fraction of unique TCRs that were SARS-CoV-2-associated. Depth was defined as the fraction of total T cells that were SARS-CoV-2-associated. Using the MIRA data, every spike-specific TCR was mapped to the spike region that the TCR reacted to and assigned to either a CD4 or a CD8 class. Log10-transformed breadth and depth values were compared by one-way ANOVA with Sidak's multiple comparisons tests. This is the immuneACCESS table as TCRdb keeps it, with only in-frame sequences that have V and J called. A part of the clones is gone; compared with another copy, unresolved V genes explain less than half, and the rest is unexplained. The D gene and trimming were derived from the DNA, and the V and J assignments and clone size from that table. For this sample the table gives roughly 28,000 clones, of which approximately 91% were detected only once. The biggest ten clones account for over 1% of the sample.

The time point label corresponds to: baseline before first vaccination. Samples from vaccinated people were obtained from the UK trials COV001 and COV002, which included a single-blind randomized controlled phase 2/3 trial of AZD1222 (ChAdOx1 nCoV-19) in healthy adults. For TCRbeta chain sequencing, PBMC samples were collected from trial participants at day 0 and at day 28 after the second dose. The data are from a study of T cell responses to AZD1222 COVID-19 vaccine (dated by TCRdb to 2020 to 2022). A note on the overall study: AZD1222 recipients whose second dose came at about 4 weeks and those whose second dose came at about 12 weeks were combined into one group, since spike-specific TCR depth and breadth did not differ between the two schedules. TCR sequencing was performed for 230 to 250 trial participants, of whom around 200 were given two doses of AZD1222 and 26 were given two doses of MenACWY control vaccine. Enrollment into the trials was organized by age into subgroups of 18-55, 56-69 and 70-plus years, and those subgroups contained roughly 140, 27 and 60 TCR-sequenced participants, respectively.

CDR1 MNHEY and CDR2 SMNVEV are derived from the germline V gene (reference sequence). Compared with germline, V lacks 6 bases and J lacks 9 bases; bases without a gene match: 13. Including cysteine and phenylalanine, the CDR3 has 15 amino acids. Only the CDR3 DNA stays, 45 bases, in frame from base 1. The paper as a whole reports these results and caveats: After two AZD1222 doses, both the breadth and the depth of spike-specific TCRs were significantly higher than at day 0 and than in MenACWY recipients. Most participants were white British and females outnumbered males, and the authors suggested that clonal diversity may have been underestimated. Only six AZD1222 recipients were SARS-CoV-2 seropositive at baseline, limiting conclusions about previously exposed vaccinees. In the small 56-69-year group, the increase in depth fell short of significance, most likely because of low power. Nearly half of unique spike-specific TCRs reportedly recognized epitopes outside regions mutated in the B.1.351 and B.1.1.7 variants. Because no day 14 peak-response samples were available, the repertoires could be characterized only after the peak T cell response. The vaccine-associated CD4 TCRs covered the entire spike protein, and the dominant responses fell in regions 160-218 and 743-854.

The sequencing here drew on peripheral blood, taken on day 0 of AZD1222 vaccination. The sequence derives from an adult in good health. Recombination connected TRBV27 to TRBJ2-1, with 8 bases matching TRBD2. The CDR3 reads as follows: CASSQPGLGGFEQFF. The DNA sequence follows: TGTGCCAGCAGCCAACCGGGACTAGGGGGTTTTGAGCAGTTCTTC.